Below, one TCR beta chain is given with its context. Its antigen is still unknown. These data originate in a study of T cell responses to AZD1222 COVID-19 vaccine. Whole-study results and caveats: The study found Spike-specific TCR breadth and depth rose after two AZD1222 doses. Unmutated variant regions are reportedly the target of nearly half of TCRs that are spike-specific. Sampling captured repertoires only after the peak T cell response. The donors showed a predominance of white British ancestry and of females, with possible underestimation of clonal diversity.

Clones were sequenced by immunoSEQ multiplex PCR, and TCRdb holds only the in-frame ones, with some missing. The data show about 94,000 clones, 85% seen once. Germline lookup yields CDR1 ENHRY and CDR2 SYGVKD. The V and J ends lost 10 bases and 0 bases respectively, with 21 bases between them. There are 16 residues in the CDR3. The material sequenced was peripheral blood, taken 28 days after the second AZD1222 dose. This clonotype was sampled from an adult who received the AZD1222 COVID-19 vaccine. The J gene is TRBJ1-1, the V gene TRBV10-3; D gene uncertain. The chain's CDR3 is CASPRSTLGVNTEAFF. The CDR3 DNA follows: TGTGCCAGCCCGCGATCAACCCTGGGAGTGAACACTGAAGCTTTCTTT.